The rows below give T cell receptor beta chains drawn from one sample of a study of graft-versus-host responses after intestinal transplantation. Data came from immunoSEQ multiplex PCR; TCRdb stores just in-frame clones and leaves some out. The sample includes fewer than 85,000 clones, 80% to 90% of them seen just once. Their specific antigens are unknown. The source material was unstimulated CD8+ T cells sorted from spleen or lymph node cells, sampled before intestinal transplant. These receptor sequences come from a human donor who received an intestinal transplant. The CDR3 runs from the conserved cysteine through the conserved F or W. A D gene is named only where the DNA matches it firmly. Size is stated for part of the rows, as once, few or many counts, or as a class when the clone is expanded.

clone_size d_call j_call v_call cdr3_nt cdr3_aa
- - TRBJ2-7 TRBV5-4 TGTGCCAGCAGCTCTCCCGCCCCAGGGAAGTCCTACGAGCAGTACTTC CASSSPAPGKSYEQYF
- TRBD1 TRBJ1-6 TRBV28 TGTGCCAGCAGCGGACAGGGGTTCGATTCACCCCTCCACTTT CASSGQGFDSPLHF
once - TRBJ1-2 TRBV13 TGTGCCAGCAGCTTAAACCGGGGTACCTATGGCTACACCTTC CASSLNRGTYGYTF
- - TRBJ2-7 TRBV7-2 TGTGCCAGCAGCTTAGTTAAACCCGAGGTCCAGTACTTC CASSLVKPEVQYF
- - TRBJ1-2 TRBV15 TGTGCCACCAGCAGAGATCGGGGGTGGGGGGGCAGAGGCTACACCTTC CATSRDRGWGGRGYTF
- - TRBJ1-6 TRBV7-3 TGTGCCAGCAGTTGGGGCACCCCGGATTCACCCCTCCACTTT CASSWGTPDSPLHF
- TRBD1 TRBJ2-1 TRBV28 TGTGCCAGCCGGGACAGGTCCTACAATGAGCAGTTCTTC CASRDRSYNEQFF
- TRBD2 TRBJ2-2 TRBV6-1 TGTGCCAGCAGTCCCCCTCGGGGGGGCTCCGGGGAGCTGTTTTTT CASSPPRGGSGELFF
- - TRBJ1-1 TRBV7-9 TGTGCCAGCAGCTTAAATCCAGGGGTCCCAGACATCACTGAAGCTTTCTTT CASSLNPGVPDITEAFF
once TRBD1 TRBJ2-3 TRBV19 TGTGCCAGTTGGACAGGTTCCACAGATACGCAGTATTTT CASWTGSTDTQYF
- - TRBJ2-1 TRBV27 TGTGCCAGCAGTTCCATCCTGACGGGAGAGCCCCACTCCTACAATGAGCAGTTCTTC CASSSILTGEPHSYNEQFF
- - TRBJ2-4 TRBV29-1 TGCAGCGTTGAAGAGGGGAGCCAGACGGTAGCCAAAAACATTCAGTACTTC CSVEEGSQTVAKNIQYF
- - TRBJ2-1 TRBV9 TGTGCCAGCAGCGTAGGACTTATCATATCCTACAATGAGCAGTTCTTC CASSVGLIISYNEQFF
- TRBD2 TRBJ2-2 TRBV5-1 TGCGCCAGCAGCTGGAGATCAAGCGGGACTAACACCGGGGAGCTGTTTTTT CASSWRSSGTNTGELFF
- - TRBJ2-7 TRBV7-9 TGTGCCAGCAGCGGGGCGCCCGAGCAGTACTTC CASSGAPEQYF
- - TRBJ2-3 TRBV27 TGTGCCAGCAAACTGATCCGGGCAGATACGCAGTATTTT CASKLIRADTQYF
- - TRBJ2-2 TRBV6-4 TGTGCCAGCAGTGACTCGGGCGACGCGAACACCGGGGAGCTGTTTTTT CASSDSGDANTGELFF
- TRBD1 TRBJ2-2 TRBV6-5 TGTGCCATCCCAGGACAGGGGAGTAACACCGGGGAGCTGTTTTTT CAIPGQGSNTGELFF
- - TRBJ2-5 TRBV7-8 TGTGCCAGCAGCTTAGCGGCGGGGGCTCTCCAAGAGACCCAGTACTTC CASSLAAGALQETQYF
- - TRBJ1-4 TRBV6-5 TGTGCCAGCAGTTACTCGACGGAGGGAAAACTGTTTTTT CASSYSTEGKLFF
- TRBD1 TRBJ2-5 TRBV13 TGTGCCAGCATGGGATCAGGGACAGGGTCCAAGACCCAGTACTTC CASMGSGTGSKTQYF
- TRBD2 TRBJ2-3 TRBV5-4 TGTGCCAGCAGCTTGTTAGGACTAGCGGGAGGTATAGATACGCAGTATTTT CASSLLGLAGGIDTQYF
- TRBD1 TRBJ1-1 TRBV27 TGTGCCAGCAGTTCAGGGGACAGACTGAACACTGAAGCTTTCTTT CASSSGDRLNTEAFF
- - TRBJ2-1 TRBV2 TGTGCCAGCAGTGGACAGGGAGGCGAGCAGTTCTTC CASSGQGGEQFF
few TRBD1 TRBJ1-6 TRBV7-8 TGTGCCAGCAGCTTACAGGGGGGTTACTCACCCCTCCACTTT CASSLQGGYSPLHF
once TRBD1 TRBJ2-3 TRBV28 TGTGCCAGCGAGGACAGGGGGCTCACAGATACGCAGTATTTT CASEDRGLTDTQYF
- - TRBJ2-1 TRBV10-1 TGCGCCAGCAGAGGCGGATGGGATGAGCAGTTCTTC CASRGGWDEQFF
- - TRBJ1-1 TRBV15 TGTGCCACCAGCAGAGATCAGACGGAAGAGGGGGACACTGAAGCTTTCTTT CATSRDQTEEGDTEAFF
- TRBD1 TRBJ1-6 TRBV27 TGTGCCAGCAGGGGGACAGGGTTGATGATTAATTCACCCCTCCACTTT CASRGTGLMINSPLHF
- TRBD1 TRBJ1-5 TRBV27 TGTGCCAGCAGTTTATTTTCGGGACAGGGCCATCAGCCCCAGCATTTT CASSLFSGQGHQPQHF
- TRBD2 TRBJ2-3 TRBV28 TGTGCCAGCAGTCCCCCGACTAGCTGGGGCGGAGATACGCAGTATTTT CASSPPTSWGGDTQYF
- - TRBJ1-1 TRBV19 TGTGCCACCTTACCGACTCCCGAAGGCACTGAAGCTTTCTTT CATLPTPEGTEAFF